These 30 T cell receptor beta chains were all obtained from the same sample, sequenced in a study of CD8+ T cells in alopecia areata. cDNA serving as the sequencing template came from extracted, reverse transcribed RNA. Sequenced by immunoSEQ multiplex PCR; TCRdb stores in-frame clones only, minus some. This sample carries tens of thousands of clones, about 53% of them seen once, and the ten largest clones take 5.7%. The specimen sequenced was NKG2D-high CD8+ T cells sorted from blood. The source is a human donor with alopecia areata.

The chain has TRBV6-5 and TRBJ2-1; D tentatively fits TRBD1 or TRBD2 (6 bases each). The CDR3 length is 11 residues. Trimming stripped 6 bases from V and 10 bases from J, with 10 bases between. Germline CDR1 reads MNHEY; CDR2 reads SVGAGI. The CDR3 region has the DNA TGTGCCAGCAGCCGGGGGCGGGAGCAGTTCTTC. Translating gives CASSRGREQFF.

The chain employs TRBV2 and TRBJ1-5; TRBD1 agrees at 11 bases. This CDR3 has 15 residues. Germline V gives CDR1 SNHLY, CDR2 FYNNEI. The V gene end was trimmed by 4 bases and the J gene end by 6 bases; junction bases not matched to a gene: 5. CDR3 region: CASSGTGGGGQPQHF. The CDR3 region has the DNA TGTGCCAGCAGTGGGACAGGGGGCGGCGGTCAGCCCCAGCATTTT.

This chain links TRBV29-1 with TRBJ2-1; 11 positions agree with TRBD2. The CDR3 totals 13 residues. Trimming removed 7 bases from V and 9 bases from J; junction bases left unmatched: 8. Germline-derived CDR1 and CDR2 are SQVTM and ANQGSEA. CDR3 sequence: CSAFILAGAEQFF. Here the CDR3 DNA reads TGCAGCGCCTTCATACTAGCGGGAGCTGAGCAGTTCTTC.

The chain recombines TRBV18 with TRBJ2-3; 9 bases align to TRBD1. This CDR3 region has 15 residues. The germline V gene has CDR1 KGHSH and CDR2 LQKENI. V shed 3 bases and J 6 bases; nucleotides not matched to a gene: 7. CDR3 amino acids: CASSPWTGVKDTQYF. The CDR3 DNA reads TGTGCCAGCTCACCCTGGACAGGGGTCAAGGATACGCAGTATTTT.

The chain joins TRBV11-2 to TRBJ2-1, with D possibly being TRBD1 (5 bases). Germline CDR1 and CDR2: SGHAT and FQNNGV. V shed 3 bases and J shed 8 bases, with 8 bases lying between them. The CDR3 contains 12 residues. The CDR3 DNA sequence: TGTGCCAGCAGCTTTCTCAGGGATGAGCAGTTCTTC. It encodes CASSFLRDEQFF.

The chain carries TRBV6-5 and TRBJ2-2; D call uncertain. CDR3 length equals 14 residues. The germline gives CDR1 MNHEY, CDR2 SVGAGI. Between the trimmed V and J ends, which lost 0 bases and 3 bases, there was a span of 5 bases. The CDR3 nucleotides are TGTGCCAGCAGTTACTCCGCCGACACCGGGGAGCTGTTTTTT. Residues: CASSYSADTGELFF.

For this clone: A read error may produce the germline difference seen at one junction end. This chain's CDR3 is CASTTGNPGELFF. The CDR3 nucleotides read TGTGCCAGCACGACAGGGAACCCCGGGGAGCTGTTTTTT. The J gene is TRBJ2-2, the V gene TRBV6-5; TRBD1 matches 7 bases. There are 13 residues in the CDR3. CDR1 is MNHEY, CDR2 SVGAGI, per germline.

This chain uses TRBV29-1 with TRBJ2-3; 10 bases are shared with TRBD2. The CDR3 extends over 14 amino acids. Germline lookup yields CDR1 SQVTM and CDR2 ANQGSEA. The ends lost 3 bases at V and 6 bases at J; junction bases unmatched: 6. The CDR3 here is CSVDPSGRYDTQYF. The CDR3 DNA is TGCAGCGTTGACCCTAGCGGGAGATATGATACGCAGTATTTT.

The genes are TRBV7-2 and TRBJ2-7; no reliable D call. Germline V gene data show CDR1 as SGHTA and CDR2 as FQGNSA. This CDR3 comprises 14 residues. The V end was cut by 2 bases, the J end by 9 bases, with 17 bases between. CDR3 in amino acids: CASSLSTAYEGQYF. CDR3 DNA sequence: TGTGCCAGCAGCTTATCAACAGCCTACGAAGGGCAGTACTTC. The complete variable domain, with remaining parts taken from reference TRBV7-2 and TRBJ2-7, reads GAGVSQSPSNKVTEKGKDVELRCDPISGHTALYWYRQSLGQGLEFLIYFQGNSAPDKSGLPSDRFSAERTGGSVSTLTIQRTQQEDSAVYLCASSLSTAYEGQYFGPGTRLTVT.

The chain links TRBV29-1 to TRBJ2-3; 9 nucleotides agree with TRBD2. The CDR3 extends over 14 amino acids. J lost 4 bases, V lost 3 bases, and 5 bases had no gene match. CDR1 and CDR2 (germline): SQVTM, ANQGSEA. The CDR3, as DNA: TGCAGCGTTGAGTGGCGGGAGGGCCCAGATACGCAGTATTTT. It yields the protein CSVEWREGPDTQYF.

This clone appeared once. This chain uses TRBV28 with TRBJ2-7; D not certain. Germline V gene lookup returns CDR1 MDHEN and CDR2 SYDVKM. The CDR3 has 13 residues. Trimming pared 2 bases from V and 3 bases from J, leaving 8 bases between. As DNA, the CDR3 is TGTGCCAGCAGTTTAGCCGGGCTCTACGAGCAGTACTTC. Protein product: CASSLAGLYEQYF.

The rearrangement joins TRBV12-5 to TRBJ2-1; unclear D gene. The CDR3 loop spans 12 amino acids. Germline CDR1 is LGHNT and CDR2 is FRNRAP. Trimming pared 6 bases from V and 6 bases from J, leaving 9 bases between. The CDR3 DNA is TGTGCTAGTGGGTGGGTTGGCAATGAGCAGTTCTTC. Its translation is CASGWVGNEQFF. Drawing the rest from reference TRBV12-5 and TRBJ2-1, the complete variable domain is DARVTQTPRHKVTEMGQEVTMRCQPILGHNTVFWYRQTMMQGLELLAYFRNRAPLDDSGMPKDRFSAEMPDATLATLKIQPSEPRDSAVYFCASGWVGNEQFFGPGTRLTVL.

V is TRBV19 and J is TRBJ2-2, with a weak D call TRBD1 (6 bases). The CDR3 loop spans 16 amino acids. Trimming removed 6 bases at V and 3 bases at J, with 17 bases between. The V gene's germline CDR1 is LNHDA and CDR2 SQIVND (reference sequence). Here the CDR3 DNA reads TGTGCCAGTAGCCCTTCGACAGGACTTGACACCGGGGAGCTGTTTTTT. Its translation is CASSPSTGLDTGELFF.

This clone was recorded only once. Different DNA sequences within this sample yield the same CDR3. This chain uses TRBV5-1 with TRBJ2-1; tentatively, D is TRBD2 (5 bases). This CDR3 spans 12 amino acids. The V gene lost 3 bases and the J gene lost 7 bases, with 8 bases spanning the gap. Germline loops: CDR1 SGHRS, CDR2 YFSETQ. Written as DNA, the CDR3 is TGCGCCAGCAGCTCCTCGGGGAATGAGCAGTTCTTC. It encodes CASSSSGNEQFF. Based on the CDR3 plus reference TRBV5-1 and TRBJ2-1, the full variable domain is KAGVTQTPRYLIKTRGQQVTLSCSPISGHRSVSWYQQTPGQGLQFLFEYFSETQRNKGNFPGRFSGRQFSNSRSEMNVSTLELGDSALYLCASSSSGNEQFFGPGTRLTVL.

This clone was recorded a few times. The chain joins TRBV4-1 to TRBJ1-1; a possible D gene is TRBD1 (5 bases). Trimming stripped 0 bases from V and 4 bases from J, with 9 bases between. Germline values: CDR1 MGHRA, CDR2 YSYEKL. The CDR3 loop spans 14 amino acids. The DNA of the CDR3 is TGCGCCAGCAGCCAAGAGGCCGGGGGCACTGAAGCTTTCTTT. Encoded protein: CASSQEAGGTEAFF.

The gene calls are TRBV5-6 and TRBJ2-7; D possibly corresponds to TRBD1 (6 bases). The V end lost 3 bases, the J end lost 3 bases, and 16 bases lay between the germline ends. CDR3 length equals 15 residues. Per the germline V gene, CDR1 is SGHDT and CDR2 is YYEEEE. The CDR3 spells CASSSEGGGLYEQYF. The DNA for the CDR3 is TGTGCCAGCAGCTCCGAAGGGGGTGGTCTCTACGAGCAGTACTTC.

This sequence joins TRBV29-1 and TRBJ2-2; D could derive from TRBD1 or TRBD2 (5 bases each). The CDR3 contains 14 residues. Germline-derived CDR1 and CDR2 are SQVTM and ANQGSEA. The V gene lost 7 bases and the J gene lost 6 bases, with 18 bases spanning the gap. The CDR3 sequence: CSAVEGSRSGELFF. The CDR3, as DNA: TGCAGCGCGGTTGAGGGGTCTAGGTCCGGGGAGCTGTTTTTT.

J is TRBJ2-7 and V is TRBV19; 11 nucleotides agree with TRBD2. Germline loops: CDR1 LNHDA, CDR2 SQIVND (reference sequence). This CDR3 is built from 14 residues. Trimming cost V 6 bases and J 1 base; bases outside gene matches: 2. The CDR3 spells CASRGTSGSYEQYF. CDR3 bases: TGTGCCAGTAGAGGGACTAGCGGTTCCTACGAGCAGTACTTC.

V and J are TRBV28 and TRBJ2-7, with 7 bases lining up with TRBD2. In germline, CDR1 is MDHEN, CDR2 SYDVKM. J gave up 5 bases and V 3 bases, and 7 bases lay outside the gene matches. The CDR3 runs to 14 residues. The chain's CDR3 is CASSFGGRSHEQYF. The CDR3 DNA reads TGTGCCAGCAGTTTCGGGGGGAGGTCCCACGAGCAGTACTTC.

This chain links TRBV30 with TRBJ2-7; D unresolved. V was shortened by 0 bases and J by 0 bases, with 12 bases between the two germline ends. The CDR3 is 15 residues long. CDR1 is GTSNPN, CDR2 SVGIG, per germline (reference sequence). The CDR3: CAWSVGHSSSYEQYF. The DNA of the CDR3 is TGTGCCTGGAGTGTAGGGCATTCGAGCTCCTACGAGCAGTACTTC.

This chain connects TRBV27 to TRBJ1-2; D is unclear. V was shortened by 2 bases and J by 2 bases, with 9 bases between the two germline ends. Looked up from germline, CDR1 is MNHEY and CDR2 is SMNVEV (reference sequence). The CDR3 is 14 residues long. The CDR3 loop reads CASSLDGENYGYTF. The CDR3 DNA reads as TGTGCCAGCAGTTTAGATGGGGAAAACTATGGCTACACCTTC.

This clone was picked up a small number of times. The chain combines TRBV29-1 with TRBJ1-1; D remains ambiguous. The CDR3 has 9 residues. The germline CDR1 and CDR2 sequences are SQVTM and ANQGSEA. The ends were cut back, 6 bases at V and 7 bases at J, with 6 bases in the middle. CDR3 protein: CSVNIEAFF. In nucleotides, the CDR3 is TGCAGCGTGAATATTGAAGCTTTCTTT.

The rearrangement joins TRBV30 to TRBJ1-1; D unresolved. Germline CDR1 GTSNPN, CDR2 SVGIG (reference sequence). V was pared by 5 bases and J by 0 bases, with 7 bases between. The CDR3 loop spans 12 amino acids. The CDR3 here is CAWQSLNTEAFF. CDR3 DNA: TGTGCCTGGCAGTCCCTGAACACTGAAGCTTTCTTT.

The chain joins TRBV9 to TRBJ2-6; either TRBD1 or TRBD2 may supply D (8 bases each). Germline CDR1 reads SGDLS; CDR2 reads YYNGEE. Trimming removed 7 bases at V and 2 bases at J, with 16 bases between. The CDR3 length is 16 residues. The CDR3 protein is CASGGQGLAGANVLTF. CDR3 sequence (DNA): TGTGCCAGCGGAGGACAGGGACTAGCTGGGGCCAACGTCCTGACTTTC.

The chain links TRBV9 to TRBJ1-1, with unresolved D. The CDR3 runs to 10 residues. Germline V gene lookup returns CDR1 SGDLS and CDR2 YYNGEE. Trimming cost V 2 bases and J 4 bases, with 0 bases left between them. CDR3 nucleotide sequence: TGTGCCAGCAGCGTCACTGAAGCTTTCTTT. Its protein is CASSVTEAFF.

The chain joins TRBV5-6 to TRBJ2-3; D may be TRBD2 (6 bases). Per germline, CDR1 SGHDT and CDR2 YYEEEE. This CDR3 region has 14 residues. V shed 5 bases and J shed 3 bases, with 13 bases lying between them. CDR3 coding DNA: TGTGCCAGCAGTCCTGGACTACTAACAGATACGCAGTATTTT. Translating gives CASSPGLLTDTQYF.

This clone has just a few counts. The J gene is TRBJ2-1, the V gene TRBV19; TRBD2 matches 9 bases. Germline CDR1 and CDR2: LNHDA and SQIVND (reference sequence). The CDR3 covers 15 residues. V lost 3 bases to trimming and J lost 7 bases; unmatched junction nucleotides: 7. CDR3 region: CASSIMMAGGNEQFF. CDR3 DNA sequence: TGTGCCAGTAGTATTATGATGGCGGGAGGGAATGAGCAGTTCTTC.

The rearrangement uses TRBV7-9 and TRBJ1-1; 9 bases are shared with TRBD1. Looked up from germline, CDR1 is SEHNR and CDR2 is FQNEAQ (reference sequence). J was trimmed by 4 bases and V by 5 bases; bases with no gene match: 5. This CDR3 is built from 14 residues. CDR3 sequence (DNA): TGTGCCAGCAGCACGGGACAGGGTTCCACTGAAGCTTTCTTT. Protein: CASSTGQGSTEAFF.

V and J are TRBV9 and TRBJ1-6, with 7 nucleotides matching TRBD1. Germline V gene data show CDR1 as SGDLS and CDR2 as YYNGEE. Trimming cost V 7 bases and J 10 bases; bases outside gene matches: 11. The CDR3 sequence is 14 residues long. The CDR3 protein is CASPAGTVHSPLHF. The CDR3 coding sequence is TGTGCCAGCCCCGCCGGGACAGTTCACTCACCCCTCCACTTT.

V is TRBV7-6 and J is TRBJ2-2; D gene unclear. V was clipped by 4 bases and J by 4 bases, with 7 bases between them. Per the germline V gene, CDR1 is SGHVS and CDR2 is FNYEAQ. The CDR3 covers 13 residues. The CDR3 spells CASSSVGTGELFF. CDR3 nucleotide sequence: TGTGCCAGCAGCTCGGTGGGCACCGGGGAGCTGTTTTTT.